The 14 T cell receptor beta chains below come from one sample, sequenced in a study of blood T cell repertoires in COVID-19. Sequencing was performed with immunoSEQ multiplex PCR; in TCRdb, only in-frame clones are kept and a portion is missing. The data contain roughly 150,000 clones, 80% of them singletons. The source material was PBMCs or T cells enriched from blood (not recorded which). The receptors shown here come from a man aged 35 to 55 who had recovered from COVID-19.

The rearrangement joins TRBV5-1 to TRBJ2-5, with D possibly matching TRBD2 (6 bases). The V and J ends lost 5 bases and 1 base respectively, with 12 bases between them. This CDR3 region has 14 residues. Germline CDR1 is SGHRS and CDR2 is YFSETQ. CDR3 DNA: TGCGCCAGCAGAGTACTAGCCTCCCAAGAGACCCAGTACTTC. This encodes CASRVLASQETQYF.

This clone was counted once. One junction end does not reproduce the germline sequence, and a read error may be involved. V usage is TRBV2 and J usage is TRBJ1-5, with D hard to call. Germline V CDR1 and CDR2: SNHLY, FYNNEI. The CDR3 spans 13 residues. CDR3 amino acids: CASTEQSDQPQHF. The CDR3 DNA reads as TGTGCCAGCACTGAACAGTCCGATCAGCCCCAGCATTTT.

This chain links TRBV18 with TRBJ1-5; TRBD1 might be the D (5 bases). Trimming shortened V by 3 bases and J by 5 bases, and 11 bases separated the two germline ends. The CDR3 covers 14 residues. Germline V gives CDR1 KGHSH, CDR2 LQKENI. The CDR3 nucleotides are TGTGCCAGCTCACCTACCGCAGGGTATCAGCCCCAGCATTTT. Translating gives CASSPTAGYQPQHF.

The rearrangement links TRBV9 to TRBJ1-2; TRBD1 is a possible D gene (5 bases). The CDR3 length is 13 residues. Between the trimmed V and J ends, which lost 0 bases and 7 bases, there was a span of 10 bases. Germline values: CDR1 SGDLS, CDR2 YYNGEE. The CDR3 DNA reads TGTGCCAGCAGCGTAGTTAAAGGGGCTGGCTACACCTTC. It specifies CASSVVKGAGYTF.

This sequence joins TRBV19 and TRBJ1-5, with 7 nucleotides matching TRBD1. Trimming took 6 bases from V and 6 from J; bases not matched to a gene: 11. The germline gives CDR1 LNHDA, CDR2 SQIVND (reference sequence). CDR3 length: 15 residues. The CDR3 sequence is CASRPGQRFGQPQHF. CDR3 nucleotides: TGTGCCAGTAGACCGGGACAGCGGTTCGGTCAGCCCCAGCATTTT.

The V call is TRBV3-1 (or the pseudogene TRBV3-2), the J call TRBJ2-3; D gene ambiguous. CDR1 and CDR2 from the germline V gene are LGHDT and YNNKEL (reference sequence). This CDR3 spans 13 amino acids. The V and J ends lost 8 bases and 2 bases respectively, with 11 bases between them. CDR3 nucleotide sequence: TGTGCCAGCTCGCCAGGCCCCACAGATACGCAGTATTTT. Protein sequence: CASSPGPTDTQYF.

The DNA for the CDR3 is TGTGCCAGCAGCTTAGTCCGGCTAGCGGGGGCCTACACCGGGGAGCTGTTTTTT. Translated, it gives CASSLVRLAGAYTGELFF. The genes are TRBV11-2 and TRBJ2-2, with TRBD2 matching 10 bases. The CDR3 has 18 residues. Germline-derived CDR1 and CDR2 are SGHAT and FQNNGV. The V and J ends lost 1 base and 3 bases, in that order; junction bases with no gene match: 8.

Written as DNA, the CDR3 is TGTGCCACCAGTGATGCGGGACTAGCGGGGGGGTATCAAGAGACCCAGTACTTC. Translation: CATSDAGLAGGYQETQYF. The chain links TRBV24-1 to TRBJ2-5; 16 bases fit TRBD2. This CDR3 is built from 18 residues. V shed 3 bases, J shed 2 bases, and the junction held 5 bases outside the gene matches. Germline V gene lookup returns CDR1 KGHDR and CDR2 SFDVKD.

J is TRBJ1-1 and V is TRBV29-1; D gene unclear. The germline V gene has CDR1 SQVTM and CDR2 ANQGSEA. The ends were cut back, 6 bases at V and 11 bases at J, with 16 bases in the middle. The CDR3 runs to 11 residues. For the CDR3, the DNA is TGCAGCGTCTACACTGGTCGGGAGGCTTTCTTT. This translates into CSVYTGREAFF.

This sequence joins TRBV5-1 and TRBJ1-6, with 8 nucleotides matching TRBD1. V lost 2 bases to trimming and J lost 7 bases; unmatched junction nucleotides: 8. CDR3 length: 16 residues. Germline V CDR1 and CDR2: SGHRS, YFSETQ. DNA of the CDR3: TGCGCCAGCAGCTTTAAGGGACAGGACGGAAATTCACCCCTCCACTTT. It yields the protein CASSFKGQDGNSPLHF.

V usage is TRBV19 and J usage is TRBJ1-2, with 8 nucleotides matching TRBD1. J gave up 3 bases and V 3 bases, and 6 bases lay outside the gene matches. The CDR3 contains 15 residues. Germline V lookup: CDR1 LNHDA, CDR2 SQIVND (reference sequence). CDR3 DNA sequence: TGTGCCAGTAGTATTTTCCAGGGGGCCGACTATGGCTACACCTTC. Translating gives CASSIFQGADYGYTF.

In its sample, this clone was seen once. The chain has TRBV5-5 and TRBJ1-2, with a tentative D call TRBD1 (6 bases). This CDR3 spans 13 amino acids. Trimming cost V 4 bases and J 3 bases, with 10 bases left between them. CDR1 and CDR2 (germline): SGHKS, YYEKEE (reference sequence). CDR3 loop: CASSAQGDYGYTF. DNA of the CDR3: TGTGCCAGCAGCGCACAGGGAGACTATGGCTACACCTTC.

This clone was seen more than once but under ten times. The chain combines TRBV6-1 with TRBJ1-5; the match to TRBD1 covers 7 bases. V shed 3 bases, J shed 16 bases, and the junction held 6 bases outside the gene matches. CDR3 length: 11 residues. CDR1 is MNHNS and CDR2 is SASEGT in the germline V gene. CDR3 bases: TGTGCCAGCAGTGATTACGGGACAGCACATTTT. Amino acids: CASSDYGTAHF.

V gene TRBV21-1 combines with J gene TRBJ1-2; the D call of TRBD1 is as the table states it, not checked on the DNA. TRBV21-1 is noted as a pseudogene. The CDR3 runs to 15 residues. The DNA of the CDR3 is TGTGCCAGCAGCAAAGCTGGACAGGGAAACTATGGCTACACCTTC. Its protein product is CASSKAGQGNYGYTF.